Presented here are 27 T cell receptor beta chains from one specimen sequenced in a study of T cells in localized non-small cell lung cancer. Here immunoSEQ multiplex PCR was the method, and the copy in TCRdb shows in-frame clones only, minus some. The sample includes some 50,000 clones, around 84% of them seen just once. The starting material was PBMCs, obtained before any cancer treatment. The receptor source for this set is a female donor with stage II lung adenocarcinoma.

This clone was detected once. The V call is TRBV10-1, the J call TRBJ2-5, with TRBD2 matching 14 bases. J was trimmed by 2 bases and V by 6 bases; bases with no gene match: 5. CDR1 WNHNN and CDR2 SYGVQD come from the germline V gene (reference sequence). This CDR3 is built from 16 residues. The CDR3 bases are TGCGCCAGCAGACTGGGACTAGCGGGGGTTCAAGAGACCCAGTACTTC. Amino acids: CASRLGLAGVQETQYF.

The J gene is TRBJ1-2, the V gene TRBV6-6; D gene unclear. V was cut by 5 bases and J by 7 bases, with 14 bases left in between. The CDR3 contains 13 residues. Germline V lookup: CDR1 MNHNY, CDR2 SVGAGI (reference sequence). CDR3 loop: CASSEGVSSGYTF. As DNA, the CDR3 is TGTGCCAGCAGTGAGGGCGTTAGTTCTGGCTACACCTTC.

The J gene is TRBJ1-1, the V gene TRBV7-2; 8 nucleotides align to TRBD1. From germline, CDR1 is SGHTA and CDR2 FQGNSA. The CDR3 consists of 15 residues. With V trimmed by 2 bases and J by 0 bases, 2 bases remained unmatched. The chain's CDR3 is CASSLQGALNTEAFF. CDR3 sequence (DNA): TGTGCCAGCAGCTTACAGGGGGCCCTGAACACTGAAGCTTTCTTT.

CDR3 loop: CAWLEQDRRYF. The CDR3 nucleotides are TGTGCCTGGTTGGAACAGGATCGTCGGTATTTT. The chain uses TRBV30 and TRBJ1-3; a weak D match, TRBD1 (5 bases). The length of the CDR3 is 11 residues. V gave up 5 bases and J gave up 16 bases, with 18 bases separating them. CDR1 is GTSNPN and CDR2 is SVGIG in the germline V gene (reference sequence). The whole variable domain, filled in from reference TRBV30 and TRBJ1-3, reads SQTIHQWPATLVQPVGSPLSLECTVEGTSNPNLYWYRQAAGRGLQLLFYSVGIGQISSEVPQNLSASRPQDRQFILSSKKLLLSDSGFYLCAWLEQDRRYFGEGSWLTVV.

The chain recombines TRBV5-1 with TRBJ2-5; tentatively, D is TRBD1 or TRBD2 (5 bases each). The CDR3 is made up of 15 amino acids. V lost 4 bases, J lost 5 bases, and 18 bases lay in between. Germline-derived CDR1 and CDR2 are SGHRS and YFSETQ. The CDR3 coding sequence is TGCGCCAGCAGCGAGAGAGGGGCGACTCGGGAGACCCAGTACTTC. Translating it yields CASSERGATRETQYF. Full variable domain (missing parts from reference TRBV5-1 and TRBJ2-5): KAGVTQTPRYLIKTRGQQVTLSCSPISGHRSVSWYQQTPGQGLQFLFEYFSETQRNKGNFPGRFSGRQFSNSRSEMNVSTLELGDSALYLCASSERGATRETQYFGPGTRLLVL.

The CDR3 reads CASISGYNEQFF. DNA for the CDR3: TGTGCCAGCATTTCGGGATACAATGAGCAGTTCTTC. V gene TRBV27 combines with J gene TRBJ2-1; a weak D match, TRBD2 (5 bases). Germline CDR1 reads MNHEY; CDR2 reads SMNVEV (reference sequence). V was clipped by 7 bases and J by 4 bases, with 8 bases between them. CDR3 length: 12 residues.

This chain connects TRBV5-5 to TRBJ1-2; 8 bases line up with TRBD1. CDR1 and CDR2 from the germline V gene are SGHKS and YYEKEE (reference sequence). V lost 4 bases to trimming and J lost 5 bases; unmatched junction nucleotides: 13. The CDR3 is made up of 16 amino acids. CDR3 loop: CASSPVGQGRGYGYTF. In DNA, the CDR3 is TGTGCCAGCAGCCCGGTCGGACAGGGAAGGGGTTATGGCTACACCTTC.

This chain joins TRBV20-1 and TRBJ2-7; unclear D gene. Germline V gene data show CDR1 as DFQATT and CDR2 as SNEGSKA (reference sequence). The CDR3 contains 11 residues. V lost 5 bases, J lost 3 bases, and 8 bases lay in between. CDR3: CSAGPDYEQYF. CDR3 sequence (DNA): TGCAGTGCTGGGCCCGACTACGAGCAGTACTTC.

The chain employs TRBV28 and TRBJ1-1, with TRBD1 identical over 11 bases. The CDR3 extends over 16 amino acids. From germline, CDR1 is MDHEN and CDR2 SYDVKM. V lost 5 bases and J lost 4; bases outside the gene matches: 9. The CDR3 is CASSGRDRGAGTEAFF. CDR3 DNA sequence: TGTGCCAGCAGTGGACGGGACAGGGGGGCGGGCACTGAAGCTTTCTTT.

The chain has TRBV7-9 and TRBJ1-1, with D perhaps TRBD1 (5 bases). Trimming left V 3 bases short and J 1 base short, with 15 bases between. This CDR3 spans 16 amino acids. Germline V gives CDR1 SEHNR, CDR2 FQNEAQ (reference sequence). The DNA of the CDR3 is TGTGCCAGCAGCTTTCCGGCCGCCACAGGGAACACTGAAGCTTTCTTT. It translates to CASSFPAATGNTEAFF.

The chain couples TRBV7-2 to TRBJ2-1; 16 nucleotides line up with TRBD2. Trimming cost V 3 bases and J 7 bases; bases outside gene matches: 3. Germline loops: CDR1 SGHTA, CDR2 FQGNSA. This CDR3 is 16 amino acids long. The CDR3 region has the DNA TGTGCCAGCAGCTTGGGACTAGCGGGGGGGCAAAATGAGCAGTTCTTC. As protein: CASSLGLAGGQNEQFF.

The V gene is TRBV19, the J gene TRBJ1-1; D gene ambiguous. The CDR3 is made up of 11 amino acids. The V gene's germline CDR1 is LNHDA and CDR2 SQIVND (reference sequence). Trimming pared 2 bases from V and 8 bases from J, leaving 6 bases between. The CDR3 DNA reads as TGTGCCAGTAGTATAATGCACGAAGCTTTCTTT. Translating gives CASSIMHEAFF.

In DNA form, the CDR3 reads TGTGCCAGCAGCGTAGACGAGGCGGGGGACTACGAGCAGTACTTC. It translates to CASSVDEAGDYEQYF. The chain has TRBV9 and TRBJ2-7, with TRBD2 matching over 7 bases. V lost 0 bases and J lost 3; bases outside the gene matches: 6. CDR1 and CDR2 from the germline V gene are SGDLS and YYNGEE. CDR3 length equals 15 residues.

The chain recombines TRBV2 with TRBJ1-2; 9 nucleotides agree with TRBD1. The length of the CDR3 is 12 residues. CDR1 and CDR2 from the germline V gene are SNHLY and FYNNEI. J gave up 7 bases and V 4 bases, and 1 base lay outside the gene matches. Here the CDR3 reads CASSGDRAGYTF. Written as DNA, the CDR3 is TGTGCCAGCAGTGGGGACAGGGCTGGCTACACCTTC.

The CDR3 sequence: CATSSNLNQNTEAFF. In DNA, the CDR3 is TGCGCCACCTCTAGTAACCTTAACCAGAACACTGAAGCTTTCTTT. The rearrangement links TRBV5-1 to TRBJ1-1; the D is unclear. The length of the CDR3 is 15 residues. Germline CDR1 and CDR2: SGHRS and YFSETQ. The V gene lost 9 bases and the J gene lost 1 base, with 19 bases spanning the gap.

The CDR3 DNA reads TGTGCCAGCAGCTCACAGGGGAAGGTCACTGAAGCTTTCTTT. The encoded protein is CASSSQGKVTEAFF. V gene TRBV7-9 combines with J gene TRBJ1-1; 7 nucleotides align to TRBD1. After removal of 4 bases from V and 4 bases from J, the junction contained 6 bases not matched to a gene. Germline V gene lookup returns CDR1 SEHNR and CDR2 FQNEAQ (reference sequence). There are 14 residues in the CDR3.

This clone has a single count. The V gene is TRBV2, the J gene TRBJ2-4; D may match TRBD1 or TRBD2 (5 bases each). The CDR3 length is 13 residues. The germline gives CDR1 SNHLY, CDR2 FYNNEI. Between the trimmed V and J ends, which lost 7 bases and 7 bases, there was a span of 14 bases. The CDR3 sequence: CASTQNGANIQYF. CDR3 in DNA: TGTGCCAGCACCCAGAACGGGGCGAACATTCAGTACTTC.

The chain is built from TRBV19 and TRBJ1-1; 7 positions agree with TRBD1. This CDR3 spans 12 amino acids. Germline assignment: CDR1 LNHDA and CDR2 SQIVND (reference sequence). The V gene end was trimmed by 8 bases and the J gene end by 5 bases; junction bases not matched to a gene: 5. The CDR3 is CASSGGWTEAFF. In DNA form, the CDR3 reads TGTGCCAGTTCAGGGGGTTGGACTGAAGCTTTCTTT.

The chain employs TRBV4-1 and TRBJ1-5; D is possibly TRBD1 (6 bases). Germline V CDR1 and CDR2: MGHRA, YSYEKL. With 3 bases removed from V and 3 bases from J, the gap between germline ends came to 15 bases. The CDR3 spans 16 residues. CDR3 loop: CASSHHLDSDNQPQHF. The CDR3 DNA reads as TGCGCCAGCAGCCACCACCTGGACAGCGACAATCAGCCCCAGCATTTT.

The CDR3 here is CASSPGGIYGYTF. Here the CDR3 DNA reads TGTGCCAGCAGTCCGGGGGGAATCTATGGCTACACCTTC. The rearrangement joins TRBV6-5 to TRBJ1-2, with D perhaps matching TRBD1 (5 bases). V shed 5 bases and J shed 4 bases, with 11 bases lying between them. The CDR3 has 13 residues. Germline CDR1 MNHEY, CDR2 SVGAGI.

CDR3 amino acids: CASSVGNSIYTF. Written as DNA, the CDR3 is TGTGCCAGCAGCGTAGGAAACTCCATCTACACCTTC. The chain has TRBV9 and TRBJ1-2, with D unclear. Trimming took off 0 bases at V and 10 bases at J, with 10 bases between the two ends. Germline CDR1 reads SGDLS; CDR2 reads YYNGEE. CDR3 length: 12 residues.

The chain couples TRBV6-5 to TRBJ1-1; D uncertain. Trimming took off 2 bases at V and 3 bases at J, with 4 bases between the two ends. This CDR3 has 12 amino acids. Germline CDR1 and CDR2: MNHEY and SVGAGI. CDR3 DNA: TGTGCCAGCAGTTACGGCGACACTGAAGCTTTCTTT. It translates to CASSYGDTEAFF.

The chain joins TRBV27 to TRBJ1-1; 7 bases are shared with TRBD1. This CDR3 contains 13 residues. The germline V gene encodes CDR1 MNHEY and CDR2 SMNVEV (reference sequence). Trimming cost V 3 bases and J 7 bases; bases outside gene matches: 5. The CDR3 coding sequence is TGTGCCAGCAGTTTTACAGGGGTAGGTGAAGCTTTCTTT. Its translation is CASSFTGVGEAFF.

The chain carries TRBV10-2 and TRBJ1-1; 9 nucleotides line up with TRBD1. Germline lookup yields CDR1 WSHSY and CDR2 SAAADI. V lost 2 bases to trimming and J lost 8 bases; unmatched junction nucleotides: 6. The CDR3 is 14 amino acids. The DNA of the CDR3 is TGCGCCAGCAGTGAGATGTCTGGGACAGGGGAAGCTTTCTTT. It yields the protein CASSEMSGTGEAFF.

V and J are TRBV15 and TRBJ1-1; D unresolved. From germline, CDR1 is LNHNV and CDR2 YYDKDF (reference sequence). V shed 0 bases and J shed 1 base, with 6 bases lying between them. The CDR3 loop spans 14 amino acids. The CDR3 is CATSRENGNTEAFF. CDR3 nucleotide sequence: TGTGCCACCAGCAGAGAAAACGGGAACACTGAAGCTTTCTTT.

The V call is TRBV9, the J call TRBJ2-1; D gene uncertain. CDR3 length equals 14 residues. Germline V gene lookup returns CDR1 SGDLS and CDR2 YYNGEE. The V and J ends lost 0 bases and 5 bases respectively, with 9 bases between them. CDR3 nucleotides: TGTGCCAGCAGCGTAGAAGGCACCGACAATGAGCAGTTCTTC. Translation: CASSVEGTDNEQFF. Supplemented by reference TRBV9 and TRBJ2-1, the full variable domain reads DSGVTQTPKHLITATGQRVTLRCSPRSGDLSVYWYQQSLDQGLQFLIQYYNGEERAKGNILERFSAQQFPDLHSELNLSSLELGDSALYFCASSVEGTDNEQFFGPGTRLTVL.

The table lists this clone with a few counts. The chain has TRBV19 and TRBJ1-1; the D is unclear. V dropped 4 bases and J dropped 0 bases, with 15 bases sitting between them. Germline V gives CDR1 LNHDA, CDR2 SQIVND (reference sequence). The CDR3 contains 16 residues. The CDR3 protein is CASSTRTSDMNTEAFF. For the CDR3, the DNA is TGTGCCAGTAGTACGCGAACCTCCGACATGAACACTGAAGCTTTCTTT.